This note documents a single TCR beta chain sequence. Its antigen remains unidentified. Base qualities are not provided; no much larger clone lies one nucleotide away. Libraries were built with the immunoSEQ multiplex PCR assay. In the source study's methods: A statistical classification framework was developed to diagnose cytomegalovirus status using the catalog of TCR beta chain sequences. TCRdb provides this immuneACCESS table in a form limited to in-frame rearrangements. Some clones are lacking; in checked studies, under half of them reflect an unresolved V gene, and why the rest are absent is not known. V, J and clone size derive from that table, while D and trimming were established from the DNA sequence. This sample lists approximately 280,000 clones; 80% to 90% were detected once. The leading ten clones occupy 1% of the sample. From the cysteine through the phenylalanine, the CDR3 covers 14 amino acids. The read is trimmed to its CDR3 DNA, 42 bases read in frame from base 1. In the germline V gene, CDR1 corresponds to SNHLY and CDR2 to FYNNEI. V and J are truncated by 5 bases and 9 bases respectively, leaving an intervening sequence of 19 bases.

The donors were included in the validation cohort of some 120 subjects, a group kept apart from the roughly 690-subject first cohort. The data originate from a study of cytomegalovirus exposure and HLA in healthy donors (TCRdb year 2017). For the wider study: The roughly 700 repertoires of the first cohort and the roughly 110 validation repertoires were produced on the same platform, according to a later analysis. The study aimed to test whether signatures of past pathogen exposure could be identified by cataloging public T cell receptors. In addition to the first cohort of 650 to 800 subjects, a separate validation cohort of over 90 different subjects was used. The study combined high-throughput TCR immunosequencing, statistical association of individual TCRs with disease status, and machine learning to predict cytomegalovirus infection status.

What the study reported, not specific to this receptor: The study listed approximately 160 TCR beta chains as associated with cytomegalovirus. Subsequent analysis determined that TCRs grouped into clusters in the first cohort also showed a tendency toward co-occurrence across the 120 validation repertoires, and approximately 94% of cluster scores exceeded 0. Across donors, most TCR sequences were observed very rarely, whereas some public TCRs were present in many individuals. It was suggested by the authors that the approach could potentially be generalized to other disease states and immunological phenotypes. In vitro tests confirmed that three of the cytomegalovirus-associated TCR beta chains recognize cytomegalovirus antigens. The classifier was reported to diagnose cytomegalovirus status with high specificity and sensitivity in both the original cohort and the validation cohort. The validation cohort had no HLA typing available for a later analysis, so co-occurrence within that cohort was assessed over all 130 or so repertoires.

Sequenced input: PBMCs. The clonotype originates from a young woman in good health and CMV-seronegative. This chain is built from TRBV2 and TRBJ2-5; the D gene is possibly TRBD1, with 5 bases matching. CDR3 loop: CASSKPLTEAAQYF. The DNA sequence is given as TGTGCCAGCAGTAAACCCTTGACAGAGGCGGCCCAGTACTTC. Full variable domain (CDR3 extended with the reference TRBV2 and TRBJ2-5 proteins): EPEVTQTPSHQVTQMGQEVILRCVPISNHLYFYWYRQILGQKVEFLVSFYNNEISEKSEIFDDQFSVERPDGSNFTLKIRSTKLEDSAMYFCASSKPLTEAAQYFGPGTRLLVL.